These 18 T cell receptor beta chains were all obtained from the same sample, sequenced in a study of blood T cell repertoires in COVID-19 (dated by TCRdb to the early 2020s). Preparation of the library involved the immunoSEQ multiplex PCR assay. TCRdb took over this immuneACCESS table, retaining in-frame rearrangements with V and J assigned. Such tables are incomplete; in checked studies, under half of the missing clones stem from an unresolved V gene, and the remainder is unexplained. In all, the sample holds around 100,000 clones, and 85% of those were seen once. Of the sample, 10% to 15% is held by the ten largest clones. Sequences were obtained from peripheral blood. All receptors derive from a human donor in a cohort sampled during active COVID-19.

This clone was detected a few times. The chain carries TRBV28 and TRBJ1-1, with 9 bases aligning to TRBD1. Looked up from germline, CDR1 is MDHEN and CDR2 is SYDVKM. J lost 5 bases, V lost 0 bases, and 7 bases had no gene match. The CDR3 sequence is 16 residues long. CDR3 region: CASSLWDRGRGTEAFF. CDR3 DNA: TGTGCCAGCAGTTTATGGGACAGGGGTAGGGGGACTGAAGCTTTCTTT.

In DNA, the CDR3 is TGTGCCAGCAGGAAGCGGGGGGCAGTTGAGCAGTTCTTC. Protein product: CASRKRGAVEQFF. The chain combines TRBV7-2 with TRBJ2-1, with 9 nucleotides matching TRBD2. The trim removed 6 bases at V and 9 bases at J, leaving 6 bases unmatched. Germline lookup yields CDR1 SGHTA and CDR2 FQGNSA. This CDR3 is built from 13 residues. Variable domain in full (rest from reference TRBV7-2 and TRBJ2-1): GAGVSQSPSNKVTEKGKDVELRCDPISGHTALYWYRQSLGQGLEFLIYFQGNSAPDKSGLPSDRFSAERTGGSVSTLTIQRTQQEDSAVYLCASRKRGAVEQFFGPGTRLTVL.

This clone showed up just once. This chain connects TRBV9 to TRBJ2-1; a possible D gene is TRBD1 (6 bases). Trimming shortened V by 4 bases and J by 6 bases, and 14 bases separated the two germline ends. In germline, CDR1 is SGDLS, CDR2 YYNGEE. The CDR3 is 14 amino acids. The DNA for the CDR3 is TGTGCCAGCAGCATCCTGACAGGATCCAATGAGCAGTTCTTC. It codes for CASSILTGSNEQFF.

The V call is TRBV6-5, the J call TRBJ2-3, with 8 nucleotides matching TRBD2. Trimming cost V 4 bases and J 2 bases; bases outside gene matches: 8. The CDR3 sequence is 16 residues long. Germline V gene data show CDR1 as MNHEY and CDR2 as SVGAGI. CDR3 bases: TGTGCCAGCAGTTTCCGCGGGGGGCCGCCCACAGATACGCAGTATTTT. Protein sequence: CASSFRGGPPTDTQYF.

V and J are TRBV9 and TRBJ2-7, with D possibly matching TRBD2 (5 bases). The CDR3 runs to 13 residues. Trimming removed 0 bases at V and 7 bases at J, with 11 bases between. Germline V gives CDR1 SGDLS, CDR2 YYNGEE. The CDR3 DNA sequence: TGTGCCAGCAGCGTAGGACCAACGGGGGAGCAGTACTTC. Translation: CASSVGPTGEQYF.

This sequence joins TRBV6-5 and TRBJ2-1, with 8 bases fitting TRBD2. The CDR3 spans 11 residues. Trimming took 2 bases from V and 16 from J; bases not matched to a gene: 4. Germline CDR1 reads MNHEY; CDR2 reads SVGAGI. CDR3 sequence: CASSYAGGHFF. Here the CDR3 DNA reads TGTGCCAGCAGTTACGCGGGGGGACACTTCTTC.

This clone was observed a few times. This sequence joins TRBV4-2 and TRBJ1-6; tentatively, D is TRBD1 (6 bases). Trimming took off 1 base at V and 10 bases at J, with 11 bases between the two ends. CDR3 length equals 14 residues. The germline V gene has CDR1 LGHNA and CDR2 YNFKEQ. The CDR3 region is CASSQVRGGSPLHF. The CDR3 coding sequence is TGTGCCAGCAGCCAAGTAAGGGGGGGCTCACCCCTCCACTTT.

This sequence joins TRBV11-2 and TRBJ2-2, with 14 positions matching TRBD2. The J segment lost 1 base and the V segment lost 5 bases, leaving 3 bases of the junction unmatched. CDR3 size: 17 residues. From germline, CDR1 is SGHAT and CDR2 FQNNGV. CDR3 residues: CASSPGLAGENTGELFF. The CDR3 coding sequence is TGTGCCAGCAGCCCGGGACTAGCGGGGGAGAACACCGGGGAGCTGTTTTTT.

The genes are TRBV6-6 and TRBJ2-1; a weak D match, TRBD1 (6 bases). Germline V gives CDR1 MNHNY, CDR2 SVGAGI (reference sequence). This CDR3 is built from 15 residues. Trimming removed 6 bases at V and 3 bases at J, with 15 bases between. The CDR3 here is CASSSGQGGYNEQFF. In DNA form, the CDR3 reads TGTGCCAGCAGCTCGGGACAAGGGGGCTACAATGAGCAGTTCTTC.

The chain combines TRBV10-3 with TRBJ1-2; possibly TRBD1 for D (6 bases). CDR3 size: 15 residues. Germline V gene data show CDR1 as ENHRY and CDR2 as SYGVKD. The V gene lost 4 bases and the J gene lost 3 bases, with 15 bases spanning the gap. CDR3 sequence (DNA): TGTGCCATCAGTGTTGGTCAGGCAGGGGACTATGGCTACACCTTC. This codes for CAISVGQAGDYGYTF.

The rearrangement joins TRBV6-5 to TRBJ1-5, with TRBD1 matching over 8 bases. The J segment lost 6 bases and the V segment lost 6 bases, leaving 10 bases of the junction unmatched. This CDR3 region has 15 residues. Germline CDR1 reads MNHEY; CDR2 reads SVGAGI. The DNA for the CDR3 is TGTGCCAGCAGCCCCACACTCACAGGGGGTCAGCCCCAGCATTTT. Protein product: CASSPTLTGGQPQHF.

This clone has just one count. This CDR3 reads CSVVGGIGGYTF. CDR3 in DNA: TGCAGCGTTGTCGGGGGAATCGGTGGCTACACCTTC. This sequence joins TRBV29-1 and TRBJ1-2, with D possibly TRBD1 on 5 matching bases. This CDR3 comprises 12 residues. Trimming stripped 4 bases from V and 7 bases from J, with 13 bases between. CDR1 SQVTM and CDR2 ANQGSEA come from the germline V gene.

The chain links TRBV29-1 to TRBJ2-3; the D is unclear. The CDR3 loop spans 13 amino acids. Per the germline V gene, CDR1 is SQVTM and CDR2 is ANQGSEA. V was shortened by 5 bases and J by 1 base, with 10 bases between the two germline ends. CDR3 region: CSVPTHGTDTQYF. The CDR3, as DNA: TGCAGCGTTCCCACACATGGCACAGATACGCAGTATTTT.

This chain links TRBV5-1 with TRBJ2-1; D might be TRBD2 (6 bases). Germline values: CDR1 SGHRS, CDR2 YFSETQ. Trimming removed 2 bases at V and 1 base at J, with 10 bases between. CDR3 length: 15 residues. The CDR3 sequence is CASSFLRGSYNEQFF. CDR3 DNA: TGCGCCAGCAGCTTTTTGCGGGGATCCTACAATGAGCAGTTCTTC.

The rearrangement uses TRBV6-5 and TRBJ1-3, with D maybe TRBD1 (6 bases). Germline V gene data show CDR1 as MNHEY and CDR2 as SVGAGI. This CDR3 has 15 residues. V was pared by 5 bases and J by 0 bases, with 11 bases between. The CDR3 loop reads CASSLQGRSGNTIYF. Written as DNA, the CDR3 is TGTGCCAGCAGTCTACAGGGACGCTCTGGAAACACCATATATTTT.

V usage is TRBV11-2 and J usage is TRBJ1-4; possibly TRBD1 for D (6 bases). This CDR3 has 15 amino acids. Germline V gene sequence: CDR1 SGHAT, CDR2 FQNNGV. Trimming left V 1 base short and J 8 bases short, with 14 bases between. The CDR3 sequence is CASSLVGGRAEKLFF. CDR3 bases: TGTGCCAGCAGCTTAGTAGGGGGACGGGCGGAAAAACTGTTTTTT.

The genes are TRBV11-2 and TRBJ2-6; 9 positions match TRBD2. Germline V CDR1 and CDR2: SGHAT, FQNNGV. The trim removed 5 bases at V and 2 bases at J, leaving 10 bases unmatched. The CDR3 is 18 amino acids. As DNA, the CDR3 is TGTGCCAGCAGCAACGCAGTGCGGGGGGGCGCTGGGGCCAACGTCCTGACTTTC. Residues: CASSNAVRGGAGANVLTF. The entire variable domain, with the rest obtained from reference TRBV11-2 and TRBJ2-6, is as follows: EAGVAQSPRYKIIEKRQSVAFWCNPISGHATLYWYQQILGQGPKLLIQFQNNGVVDDSQLPKDRFSAERLKGVDSTLKIQPAKLEDSAVYLCASSNAVRGGAGANVLTFGAGSRLTVL.

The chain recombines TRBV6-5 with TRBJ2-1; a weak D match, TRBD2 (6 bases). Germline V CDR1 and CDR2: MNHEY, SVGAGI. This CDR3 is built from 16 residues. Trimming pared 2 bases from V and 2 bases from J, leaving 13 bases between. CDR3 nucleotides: TGTGCCAGCAGTTACCAAATCCTAGCGACCTACAATGAGCAGTTCTTC. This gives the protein CASSYQILATYNEQFF.